This T cell receptor beta chain derives from a study of OX40 agonist ivuxolimab in advanced cancers. Study as a whole: Three patients, one with hepatocellular carcinoma and two with cutaneous melanoma, responded partially.

V trimming: 7 bases; J trimming: 4 bases; junction bases outside the gene matches: 10. The CDR3 spans 15 residues. Germline values: CDR1 SGDLS, CDR2 YYNGEE. The table came from immunoSEQ multiplex PCR; TCRdb's copy has only in-frame clones and leaves some out. Of about 34,000 clones listed, roughly 80% were seen once; the top ten hold about 2.5%. With baseline, cycle 4 day 1, and cycle 7 day 1 as timepoints, blood was sampled. With respect to this clone: As yet, its antigen is unknown.

Overall study results and limits: Dose levels from 0.1 to 3.0 mg/kg saw CD4+ and CD8+ blood T cells expand clonally by week 6.

Sequencing used CD4+ or CD8+ T cells sorted from blood, obtained in a trial of the OX40 agonist ivuxolimab. This sequence joins TRBV9 and TRBJ2-1; TRBD1 matches 8 bases. The origin of this receptor is an adult with an advanced solid tumor such as melanoma, head and neck, liver or kidney cancer. CDR3 bases: TGTGCCAGCTCCAGGGGGCTGAAAAATTACAATGAGCAGTTCTTC. It codes for CASSRGLKNYNEQFF.